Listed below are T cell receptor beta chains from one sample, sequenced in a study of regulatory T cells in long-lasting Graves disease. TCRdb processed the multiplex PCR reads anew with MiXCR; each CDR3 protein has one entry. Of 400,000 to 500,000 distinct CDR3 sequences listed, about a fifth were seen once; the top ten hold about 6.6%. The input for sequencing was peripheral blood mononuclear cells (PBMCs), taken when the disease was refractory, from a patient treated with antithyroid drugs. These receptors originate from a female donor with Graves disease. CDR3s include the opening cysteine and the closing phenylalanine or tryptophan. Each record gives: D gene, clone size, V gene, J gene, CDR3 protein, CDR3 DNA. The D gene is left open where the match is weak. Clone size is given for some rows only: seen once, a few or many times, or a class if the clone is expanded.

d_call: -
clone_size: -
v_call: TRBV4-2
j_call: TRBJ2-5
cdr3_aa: CASSFSQRAEQETQYF
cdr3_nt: TGTGCCAGCAGCTTTAGCCAGAGGGCCGAACAAGAGACCCAGTACTTC

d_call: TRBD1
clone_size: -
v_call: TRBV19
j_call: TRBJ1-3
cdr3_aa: CASSGGQGVGNTIYF
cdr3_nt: TGTGCCAGTAGTGGGGGACAGGGGGTTGGAAACACCATATATTTT

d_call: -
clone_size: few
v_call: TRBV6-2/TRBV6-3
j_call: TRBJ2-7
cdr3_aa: CASSYSDSFYEQYF
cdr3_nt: TGTGCCAGCAGTTATTCCGACAGCTTTTACGAGCAGTACTTC

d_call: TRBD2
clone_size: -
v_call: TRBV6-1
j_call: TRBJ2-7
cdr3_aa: CASRTTGTSETYEQYF
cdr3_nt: TGTGCCAGCAGAACCACCGGGACTAGCGAGACCTACGAGCAGTACTTC

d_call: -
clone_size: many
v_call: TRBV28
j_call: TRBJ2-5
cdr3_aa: CASSHRAWGETQYF
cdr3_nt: TGTGCCAGCAGCCACAGGGCATGGGGCGAGACCCAGTACTTC

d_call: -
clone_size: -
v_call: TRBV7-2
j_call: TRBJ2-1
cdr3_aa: CASSLTHYDEQFF
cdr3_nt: TGTGCCAGCAGCCTCACCCACTACGATGAGCAGTTCTTC

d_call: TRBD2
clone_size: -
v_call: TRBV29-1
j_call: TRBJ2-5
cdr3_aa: CSAQGLAGGAWQTQYF
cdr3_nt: TGCAGCGCCCAAGGATTAGCGGGGGGGGCTTGGCAGACCCAGTACTTC

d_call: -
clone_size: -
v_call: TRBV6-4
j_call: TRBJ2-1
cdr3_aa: CASSFKRYNEQFF
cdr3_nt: TGTGCCAGCAGTTTTAAGCGGTACAATGAGCAGTTCTTC

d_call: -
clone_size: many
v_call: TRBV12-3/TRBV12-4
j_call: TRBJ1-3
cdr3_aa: CASSPLTGPSSGNTIYF
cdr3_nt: TGTGCCAGCAGTCCCCTCACCGGGCCCAGCTCTGGAAACACCATATATTTT

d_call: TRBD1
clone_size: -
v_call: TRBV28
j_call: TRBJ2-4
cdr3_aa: CASNAPTGGGNIQYF
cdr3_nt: TGTGCCAGCAACGCCCCGACAGGGGGTGGAAACATTCAGTACTTC

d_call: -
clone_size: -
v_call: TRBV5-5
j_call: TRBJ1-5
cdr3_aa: CASSLGLLQANQPQHF
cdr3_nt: TGTGCCAGCAGCTTGGGACTCCTCCAAGCCAATCAGCCCCAGCATTTT

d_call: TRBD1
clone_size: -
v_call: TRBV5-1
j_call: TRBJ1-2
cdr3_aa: CASSPSQGALHGYTF
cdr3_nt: TGCGCCAGCAGCCCTTCACAGGGGGCACTTCATGGCTACACCTTC

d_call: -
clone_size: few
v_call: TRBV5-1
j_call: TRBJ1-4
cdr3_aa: CASSLGGSREKLFF
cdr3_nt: TGCGCCAGCAGCCTCGGGGGAAGTAGGGAAAAACTGTTTTTT

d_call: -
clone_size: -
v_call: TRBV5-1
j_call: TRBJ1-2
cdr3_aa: CASSLGHDYGYTF
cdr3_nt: TGCGCCAGCAGCTTAGGGCACGACTATGGCTACACCTTC

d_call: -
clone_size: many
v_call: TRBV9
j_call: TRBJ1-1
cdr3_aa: CASSASPGPYTEAFF
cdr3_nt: TGTGCCAGCAGCGCGTCACCGGGACCATACACTGAAGCTTTCTTT

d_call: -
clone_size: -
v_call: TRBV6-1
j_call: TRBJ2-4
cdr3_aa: CASIPGQRIAKNIQYF
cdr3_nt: TGTGCCAGCATCCCGGGGCAGAGAATAGCCAAAAACATTCAGTACTTC

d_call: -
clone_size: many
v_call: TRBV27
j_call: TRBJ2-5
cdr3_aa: CASKSWAEGETQYF
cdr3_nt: TGTGCCAGCAAAAGTTGGGCTGAGGGGGAGACCCAGTACTTC

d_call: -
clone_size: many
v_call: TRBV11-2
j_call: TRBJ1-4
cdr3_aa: CASSLSPDLNEKLFF
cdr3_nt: TGTGCCAGCAGCTTATCCCCCGATCTCAATGAAAAACTGTTTTTT

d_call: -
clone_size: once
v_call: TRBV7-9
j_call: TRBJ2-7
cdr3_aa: CANSLAAGQATYEQYF
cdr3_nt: TGTGCCAACAGCTTAGCGGCAGGCCAGGCTACCTACGAGCAGTACTTC

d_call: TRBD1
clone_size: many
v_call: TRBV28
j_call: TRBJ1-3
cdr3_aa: CASQGDSSGNTIYF
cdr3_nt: TGTGCCAGCCAAGGGGACAGCTCTGGAAACACCATATATTTT

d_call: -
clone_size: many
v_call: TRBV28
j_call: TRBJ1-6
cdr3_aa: CASSSTGLNSPLHF
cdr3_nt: TGTGCCAGCAGTTCAACCGGATTGAATTCACCCCTCCACTTT

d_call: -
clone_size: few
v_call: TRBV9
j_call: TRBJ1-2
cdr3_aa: CASSPPQGKIGYTF
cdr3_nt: TGTGCCAGCAGCCCCCCACAGGGAAAGATTGGCTACACCTTC